This entry lists 25 T cell receptor beta chains sequenced from one sample in a study of cytomegalovirus exposure and HLA in healthy donors. PCR primers comprised 60 Vbeta and 13 Jbeta primers. Only in-frame clones appear in the TCRdb table, and some are missing; sequencing was by immunoSEQ multiplex PCR. Among about 140,000 clones listed, roughly four fifths were seen once. The sequenced sample was PBMCs. These receptors originate from a man aged 18 to 30 in good health and CMV-seropositive.

This chain uses TRBV5-6 with TRBJ2-5; D call uncertain. Trimming cost V 1 base and J 4 bases, with 5 bases left between them. Germline V gene lookup returns CDR1 SGHDT and CDR2 YYEEEE. The CDR3 consists of 12 residues. This chain's CDR3 is CASSLMRETQYF. CDR3 in DNA: TGTGCCAGCAGCTTGATGCGAGAGACCCAGTACTTC.

The CDR3 here is CASTGTDSSYEQYF. CDR3 nucleotides: TGTGCCAGCACTGGGACTGATAGCTCCTACGAGCAGTACTTC. V and J are TRBV2 and TRBJ2-7, with a tentative D call TRBD2 (6 bases). Trimming took off 7 bases at V and 0 bases at J, with 13 bases between the two ends. The germline CDR1 and CDR2 sequences are SNHLY and FYNNEI. The CDR3 is made up of 14 amino acids.

The chain is built from TRBV5-5 and TRBJ1-1; D not certain. V lost 1 base and J 3 bases, leaving 7 bases between the germline ends. This CDR3 region has 13 residues. Per germline, CDR1 SGHKS and CDR2 YYEKEE (reference sequence). The DNA for the CDR3 is TGTGCCAGCAGCTTGACCACGGACACTGAAGCTTTCTTT. Translating gives CASSLTTDTEAFF. The whole variable domain, remainder taken from reference TRBV5-5 and TRBJ1-1, is DAGVTQSPTHLIKTRGQQVTLRCSPISGHKSVSWYQQVLGQGPQFIFQYYEKEERGRGNFPDRFSARQFPNYSSELNVNALLLGDSALYLCASSLTTDTEAFFGQGTRLTVV.

The V and J genes are TRBV7-9 and TRBJ2-1; 8 bases align to TRBD2. Germline V lookup: CDR1 SEHNR, CDR2 FQNEAQ (reference sequence). V shed 5 bases and J 0 bases; nucleotides not matched to a gene: 15. The CDR3 runs 19 residues. The CDR3, as DNA: TGTGCCAGCAGCCCCCGTGCGGGAGGCCTGATTAGCTCCTACAATGAGCAGTTCTTC. As protein: CASSPRAGGLISSYNEQFF.

The chain recombines TRBV28 with TRBJ2-5; 13 nucleotides align to TRBD2. CDR1 and CDR2 (germline): MDHEN, SYDVKM. V lost 3 bases to trimming and J lost 5 bases; unmatched junction nucleotides: 6. The CDR3 consists of 16 residues. CDR3 coding DNA: TGTGCCAGCAGTTTGAGACTAGCGGGAGGATGGGAGACCCAGTACTTC. Translating it yields CASSLRLAGGWETQYF.

This clone was detected only a few times. The chain carries TRBV6-6 and TRBJ2-1; 10 positions match TRBD2. CDR3 length: 15 amino acids. J lost 7 bases, V lost 4 bases, and 7 bases had no gene match. The germline V gene encodes CDR1 MNHNY and CDR2 SVGAGI (reference sequence). The CDR3 bases are TGTGCCAGCAGTTCCAAAGCGGGAGGGTCGAATGAGCAGTTCTTC. Protein sequence: CASSSKAGGSNEQFF.

This chain joins TRBV6-1 and TRBJ1-1; D gene ambiguous. Trimming cost V 4 bases and J 2 bases, with 14 bases left between them. This CDR3 is 15 amino acids long. The germline gives CDR1 MNHNS, CDR2 SASEGT. The CDR3 coding sequence is TGTGCCAGCAGTGGCCAAGGCGCAGGTAACACTGAAGCTTTCTTT. Residues: CASSGQGAGNTEAFF.

The chain couples TRBV25-1 to TRBJ1-1, with D maybe TRBD1 (6 bases). CDR1 and CDR2 from the germline V gene are MGHDK and SYGVNS. V was clipped by 4 bases and J by 1 base, with 13 bases between them. The CDR3 extends over 15 amino acids. DNA of the CDR3: TGTGCCAGCAGTGGGAGACAGGCCTGGAACACTGAAGCTTTCTTT. Its protein is CASSGRQAWNTEAFF.

There are a few counts of this clone. This sequence joins TRBV29-1 and TRBJ2-5, with D possibly being TRBD2 (5 bases). The germline V and J ends were trimmed by 4 bases and 4 bases, with 10 bases remaining between them. Germline CDR1 is SQVTM and CDR2 is ANQGSEA. The CDR3 contains 12 residues. CDR3 in DNA: TGCAGCGTTGTCCTCGGAGGAGAGACCCAGTACTTC. This encodes CSVVLGGETQYF.

This chain connects TRBV6-5 to TRBJ1-1, with unresolved D. This CDR3 is built from 15 residues. The germline V gene has CDR1 MNHEY and CDR2 SVGAGI. Trimming left V 4 bases short and J 0 bases short, with 12 bases between. In DNA form, the CDR3 reads TGTGCCAGCAGTTCCCCCAGATCCCTGAACACTGAAGCTTTCTTT. This translates into CASSSPRSLNTEAFF.

This chain uses TRBV2 with TRBJ1-4; a possible D gene is TRBD1 (6 bases). CDR3 length: 14 amino acids. Germline-derived CDR1 and CDR2 are SNHLY and FYNNEI. Deletions cut 7 bases from V and 3 bases from J, with 12 bases between. CDR3 sequence: CASNHRVANEKLFF. In nucleotides, the CDR3 is TGTGCCAGCAACCACAGGGTTGCTAATGAAAAACTGTTTTTT.

A note on this clone: A junction boundary mismatches the germline segment, possibly from a read error. This chain connects TRBV4-1 to TRBJ1-1, with 7 bases matching TRBD1. The CDR3 is 14 amino acids. Germline loops: CDR1 MGHRA, CDR2 YSYEKL. The CDR3 DNA reads as TGTGCCAGCAGCCCAGGGACAGAGGGAGTCGAAGCTTTCTTT. Protein sequence: CASSPGTEGVEAFF.

The gene calls are TRBV6-6 and TRBJ2-1; D uncertain. Germline V gene data show CDR1 as MNHNY and CDR2 as SVGAGI (reference sequence). The CDR3 spans 14 residues. Between the trimmed V and J ends, which lost 4 bases and 0 bases, there was a span of 7 bases. DNA for the CDR3: TGTGCCAGCAGTTTCCAATCCTCCTACAATGAGCAGTTCTTC. Translated, it gives CASSFQSSYNEQFF.

The rearrangement uses TRBV5-1 and TRBJ1-2, with D perhaps matching TRBD1 (6 bases). The CDR3 is 14 amino acids. With 0 bases removed from V and 0 bases from J, the gap between germline ends came to 6 bases. Germline V gene lookup returns CDR1 SGHRS and CDR2 YFSETQ. The DNA of the CDR3 is TGCGCCAGCAGCTTGGACAGGGCTAACTATGGCTACACCTTC. It encodes CASSLDRANYGYTF.

The V call is TRBV6-5, the J call TRBJ2-7; TRBD2 aligns across 7 bases. The CDR3 totals 15 residues. Germline V gene data show CDR1 as MNHEY and CDR2 as SVGAGI. After removal of 6 bases from V and 3 bases from J, the junction contained 11 bases not matched to a gene. In nucleotides, the CDR3 is TGTGCCAGCAGGTCAACCGGGACGGGGGGCTACGAGCAGTACTTC. The encoded protein is CASRSTGTGGYEQYF.

CDR3 sequence (DNA): TGTGCCAGCAGTGAAGGCCAGGGACTAGCGGGAGCCGAGCAGTACTTC. It translates to CASSEGQGLAGAEQYF. The V call is TRBV6-1, the J call TRBJ2-7; 14 nucleotides line up with TRBD2. This CDR3 region has 16 residues. Trimming cost V 1 base and J 6 bases; bases outside gene matches: 5. The germline V gene encodes CDR1 MNHNS and CDR2 SASEGT.

This clone was seen only once. This chain connects TRBV5-1 to TRBJ2-7; D possibly corresponds to TRBD1 (6 bases). There are 13 residues in the CDR3. V was trimmed by 5 bases and J by 2 bases, leaving 11 bases between them. The germline V gene has CDR1 SGHRS and CDR2 YFSETQ. CDR3 bases: TGCGCCAGCAGAGGGGGTAACCCCTACGAGCAGTACTTC. This translates into CASRGGNPYEQYF.

For the CDR3, the DNA is TGTGCCAGCAGCTCTACTAGCGGGAGGACCGGGGAGCTGTTTTTT. Translated: CASSSTSGRTGELFF. The gene calls are TRBV7-3 and TRBJ2-2, with TRBD2 matching over 12 bases. Germline trimming cut 4 bases from V and 5 bases from J; bases unmatched to any gene: 2. Per the germline V gene, CDR1 is SGHTA and CDR2 is FQGTGA. This CDR3 has 15 amino acids.

V and J are TRBV28 and TRBJ2-1; TRBD1 aligns across 7 bases. The ends lost 5 bases at V and 3 bases at J; junction bases unmatched: 7. There are 15 residues in the CDR3. Germline V gene sequence: CDR1 MDHEN, CDR2 SYDVKM. This CDR3 is CASSLRDRLYNEQFF. The CDR3 DNA reads TGTGCCAGCAGTCTCAGGGACAGACTCTACAATGAGCAGTTCTTC.

The V call is TRBV7-8, the J call TRBJ1-1; a weak D match, TRBD1 (5 bases). Trimming cost V 1 base and J 0 bases, with 9 bases left between them. This CDR3 comprises 15 residues. Germline V gene lookup returns CDR1 SGHVS and CDR2 FQNEAQ. CDR3: CASSLGAGLNTEAFF. The CDR3 DNA sequence: TGTGCCAGCAGCTTAGGGGCAGGGCTGAACACTGAAGCTTTCTTT.

This clone was seen once. The rearrangement joins TRBV19 to TRBJ2-7, with D possibly matching TRBD1 (6 bases). Germline V gives CDR1 LNHDA, CDR2 SQIVND (reference sequence). The V end was cut by 0 bases, the J end by 0 bases, with 9 bases between. The CDR3 is made up of 15 amino acids. CDR3 loop: CASSIDQGTSYEQYF. CDR3 DNA: TGTGCCAGTAGTATAGATCAGGGGACCTCCTACGAGCAGTACTTC.

This clone was detected a few times. The V call is TRBV2, the J call TRBJ1-2; 9 nucleotides align to TRBD1. This CDR3 spans 15 amino acids. Trimming at V came to 3 bases and at J to 8 bases, leaving 10 bases not matched to a gene. The V gene's germline CDR1 is SNHLY and CDR2 FYNNEI. The DNA for the CDR3 is TGTGCCAGCAGTGAGGAGGGACAGGGAATGTACGGCTACACCTTC. Amino acids: CASSEEGQGMYGYTF.

As for this clone: At one of its ends the junction is not consistent with the germline gene, which may arise from a read error. V usage is TRBV11-2 and J usage is TRBJ2-1; TRBD2 matches 10 bases. From germline, CDR1 is SGHAT and CDR2 FQNNGV. This CDR3 region has 15 residues. The chain's CDR3 is CASSLGTSGANKQFF. In DNA, the CDR3 is TGTGCCAGCAGCTTAGGAACTAGCGGGGCCAATAAGCAGTTCTTC.

This chain joins TRBV7-2 and TRBJ1-1, with a possible D match to TRBD1 (5 bases). The V end was cut by 5 bases, the J end by 0 bases, with 10 bases between. The length of the CDR3 is 14 residues. Germline V gene lookup returns CDR1 SGHTA and CDR2 FQGNSA. The CDR3 coding sequence is TGTGCCAGCAGCCCCAGACAGCTGAACACTGAAGCTTTCTTT. This translates into CASSPRQLNTEAFF.

CDR3 region: CASSQEGGSATDTQYF. The CDR3 DNA reads TGTGCCAGCAGCCAGGAGGGGGGGAGTGCGACAGATACGCAGTATTTT. The gene calls are TRBV4-2 and TRBJ2-3; perhaps TRBD2 as D (7 bases). Germline V gives CDR1 LGHNA, CDR2 YNFKEQ. This CDR3 has 16 amino acids. V dropped 3 bases and J dropped 3 bases, with 16 bases sitting between them.